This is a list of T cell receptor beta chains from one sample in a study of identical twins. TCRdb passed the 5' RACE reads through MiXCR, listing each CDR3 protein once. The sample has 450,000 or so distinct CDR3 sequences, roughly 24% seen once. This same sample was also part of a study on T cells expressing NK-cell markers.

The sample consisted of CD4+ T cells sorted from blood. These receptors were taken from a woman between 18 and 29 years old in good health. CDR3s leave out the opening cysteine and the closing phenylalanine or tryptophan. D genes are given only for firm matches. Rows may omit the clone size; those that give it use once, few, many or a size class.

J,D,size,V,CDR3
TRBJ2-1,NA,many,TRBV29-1,SVLAQRPTRDNEQF
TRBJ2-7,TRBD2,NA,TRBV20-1,SARVEGGPFEQY
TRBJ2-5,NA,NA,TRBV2,ASRRLIQETQY
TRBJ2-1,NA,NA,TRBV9,ASSPSGSGNNEQF
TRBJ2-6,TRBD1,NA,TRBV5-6,ASSFQGAGGANVLT
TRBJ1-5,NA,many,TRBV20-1,SAGGPTGSNQPQH
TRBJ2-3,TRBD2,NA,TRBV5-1,ASSLALADTDTQY
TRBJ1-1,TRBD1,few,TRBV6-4,ASSPGGLHEAF
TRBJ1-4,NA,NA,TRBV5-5,ASSSRSTNEKLF
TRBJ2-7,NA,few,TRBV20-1,SARVGARYEQY
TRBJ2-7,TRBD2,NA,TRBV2,ASRPGTSAAHEQY
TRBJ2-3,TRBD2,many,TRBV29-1,SVILAGVSYTQY
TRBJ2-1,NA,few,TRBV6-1,ASTSPGAGAVF
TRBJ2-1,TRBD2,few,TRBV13,ASSYTGTSGMNEQF
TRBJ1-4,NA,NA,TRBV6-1,ASSRSHATNEKLF
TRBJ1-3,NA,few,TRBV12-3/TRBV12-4,ASTGLISGNTIY
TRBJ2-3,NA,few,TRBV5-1,ASSSPYGAGTDTQY
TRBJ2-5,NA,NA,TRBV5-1,ASSPSTRPTQY
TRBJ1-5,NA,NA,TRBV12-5,ASGLFGRRGDQPQH
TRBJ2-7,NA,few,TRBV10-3,AISEVQGRDEQY
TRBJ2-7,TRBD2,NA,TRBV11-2,ASSFLAGGSEQY
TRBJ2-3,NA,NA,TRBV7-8,ASSFTRRAKTDTQY
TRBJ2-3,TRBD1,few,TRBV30,AWSQKGATDTQY
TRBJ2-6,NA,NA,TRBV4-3,ASSQSIYPSSGANVLT
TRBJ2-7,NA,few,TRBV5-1,ASSLDGNDYEQY
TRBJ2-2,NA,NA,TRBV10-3,ATTSQVIPGELF
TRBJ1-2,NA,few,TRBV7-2,ASSLPNSKIYGYT
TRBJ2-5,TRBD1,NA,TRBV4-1,ASSRLQGFGETQY